This T cell receptor beta chain was identified in a study of shared clonotypes between healthy human individuals. Study observations and caveats: A reduction in generation probabilities was seen for non-shared clonotypes relative to those shared by all four donors.

Naive CD8 cells were CD45RO-negative, positively selected for CCR7, excluding terminally differentiated effector memory CD45RA+ cells. The germline V gene encodes CDR1 LNHNV and CDR2 YYDKDF (reference sequence). Trimming cost V 2 bases and J 5 bases, with 10 bases left between them. The CDR3 extends over 14 amino acids. In its sample, this clone was seen a few times. Antigen unknown. Clones were read by immunoSEQ multiplex PCR, and TCRdb kept only the in-frame ones, dropping some. The profile covers about 2.1 million clones, with just over 90% appearing a single time and about 1.6% taken by the ten largest.

The receptor was derived from a man in his late teens or twenties in good health. Some clones in this sample may be carry-over from other donors' samples. Sequenced input: naive CD8+ T cells from PBMCs. The chain employs TRBV15 and TRBJ1-5; D call uncertain. The DNA of the CDR3 is TGTGCCACCAGCAGAAAGACAAAGGATCAGCCCCAGCATTTT. Translation gives CATSRKTKDQPQHF.